The rows below give T cell receptor beta chains drawn from one sample of a study of breast tumors, draining lymph nodes, adjacent tissues. TCRdb itself ran the multiplex PCR reads through MiXCR, one entry per CDR3 protein. The sample carries about 300,000 distinct CDR3 sequences, 30% recorded once. Sequencing was carried out using axillary lymph node tissue. These receptors were collected from a female donor with breast cancer. Some clones in this sample may be carry-over from other donors' samples. CDR3s include the opening cysteine and the closing phenylalanine or tryptophan. Each record gives: clone size, D gene, V gene, J gene, CDR3 DNA, CDR3 protein. D genes are given only for firm matches. Only some rows state a clone size, as once, few, many or a class for expanded clones.

clone size: many; D gene: NA; V gene: TRBV7-7; J gene: TRBJ2-5; CDR3 DNA: TGTGCTAGCAGCCCGGGTCACCGGGAGACCCAGTACTTC; CDR3 protein: CASSPGHRETQYF
clone size: many; D gene: TRBD2; V gene: TRBV20-1; J gene: TRBJ2-1; CDR3 DNA: TGCAGTGCTAGTAAACTAGCGGGAGGAAATGAGCAGTTCTTC; CDR3 protein: CSASKLAGGNEQFF
clone size: many; D gene: TRBD2; V gene: TRBV7-3; J gene: TRBJ2-1; CDR3 DNA: TGTGCCAGCAGCACGAAACTAGCGGGATGGGACAATGAGCAGTTCTTC; CDR3 protein: CASSTKLAGWDNEQFF
clone size: many; D gene: TRBD1; V gene: TRBV12-3/TRBV12-4; J gene: TRBJ1-2; CDR3 DNA: TGTGCCAGCACCACCGACAGGGAAGATGGCTACACCTTC; CDR3 protein: CASTTDREDGYTF
clone size: many; D gene: NA; V gene: TRBV6-5; J gene: TRBJ1-2; CDR3 DNA: TGTGCCAGCCGGGGGGTAACCTATGGCTACACCTTC; CDR3 protein: CASRGVTYGYTF
clone size: many; D gene: TRBD2; V gene: TRBV5-1; J gene: TRBJ2-3; CDR3 DNA: TGCGCCAGCAGCTTTGGTAGCGGGGGCAGGAGGGATACGCAGTATTTT; CDR3 protein: CASSFGSGGRRDTQYF
clone size: many; D gene: TRBD1; V gene: TRBV7-2; J gene: TRBJ2-5; CDR3 DNA: TGTGCCAGCAGCTTAGCGACAATGGGCAGGGGGCAAGAGACCCAGTACTTC; CDR3 protein: CASSLATMGRGQETQYF
clone size: many; D gene: NA; V gene: TRBV20-1; J gene: TRBJ2-1; CDR3 DNA: TGCAGTGCTAGATACGAGCAGTTCTTC; CDR3 protein: CSARYEQFF
clone size: few; D gene: NA; V gene: TRBV3-1; J gene: TRBJ2-1; CDR3 DNA: TGTGCCAGCAGCCCTTCCGGGGTAGGGCCCGTTGAGCAGTTCTTC; CDR3 protein: CASSPSGVGPVEQFF
clone size: NA; D gene: TRBD1; V gene: TRBV6-1; J gene: TRBJ2-6; CDR3 DNA: TGTGCCAGCAGTGTGACAGGGCGGAGCTCTGGGGCCAACGTCCTGACTTTC; CDR3 protein: CASSVTGRSSGANVLTF
clone size: NA; D gene: NA; V gene: TRBV20-1; J gene: TRBJ1-3; CDR3 DNA: TGCAGCGGTAGCGGGCACATCGGAAACACCATATATTTT; CDR3 protein: CSGSGHIGNTIYF
clone size: many; D gene: NA; V gene: TRBV20-1; J gene: TRBJ1-6; CDR3 DNA: TGCAGTGCTAGTTATTTCACAGAAGATAATTCACCCCTCCACTTT; CDR3 protein: CSASYFTEDNSPLHF
clone size: many; D gene: NA; V gene: TRBV6-1; J gene: TRBJ2-1; CDR3 DNA: TGTGCCAGCACCCACTCCTACAATGAGCAGTTCTTC; CDR3 protein: CASTHSYNEQFF
clone size: NA; D gene: NA; V gene: TRBV3-1; J gene: TRBJ1-6; CDR3 DNA: TGTGCCAGCTCGCAGGACAGCAGAAATTCACCCCTCCACTTT; CDR3 protein: CASSQDSRNSPLHF
clone size: NA; D gene: NA; V gene: TRBV11-3; J gene: TRBJ2-5; CDR3 DNA: TGTGCCAGCAGCTTAGGTGGGGTAGCGACCCAGTACTTC; CDR3 protein: CASSLGGVATQYF
clone size: NA; D gene: NA; V gene: TRBV5-4; J gene: TRBJ1-5; CDR3 DNA: TGTGCCAGCAGCCATGACAGGAGGGAGACCCAGCATTTT; CDR3 protein: CASSHDRRETQHF
clone size: many; D gene: NA; V gene: TRBV6-5; J gene: TRBJ2-1; CDR3 DNA: TGTGCCAGCAGTTCACAATACAGGGAAGGCGAGCAGTTCTTC; CDR3 protein: CASSSQYREGEQFF
clone size: NA; D gene: NA; V gene: TRBV6-1; J gene: TRBJ1-5; CDR3 DNA: TGTGCCAGCAGTGAAGCTATGACAATAAGCAATCAGCCCCAGCATTTT; CDR3 protein: CASSEAMTISNQPQHF
clone size: many; D gene: NA; V gene: TRBV11-3; J gene: TRBJ2-5; CDR3 DNA: TGTGCCAGCAGCCACCAGGGGCGGGGGAGAGAGACCCAGTACTTC; CDR3 protein: CASSHQGRGRETQYF
clone size: many; D gene: TRBD1; V gene: TRBV12-3/TRBV12-4; J gene: TRBJ2-5; CDR3 DNA: TGTGCCAGCAGTTTGTCCGGGACAGGGGGCGGAGAGACCCAGTACTTC; CDR3 protein: CASSLSGTGGGETQYF
clone size: many; D gene: TRBD1; V gene: TRBV20-1; J gene: TRBJ2-2; CDR3 DNA: TGCAGTGCAGGACCGGGACAGGGATACACCGGGGAGCTGTTTTTT; CDR3 protein: CSAGPGQGYTGELFF
clone size: many; D gene: TRBD1; V gene: TRBV12-5; J gene: TRBJ2-7; CDR3 DNA: TGTGCTAGTGCCCACAGGGGCGAGCAGTACTTC; CDR3 protein: CASAHRGEQYF
clone size: NA; D gene: NA; V gene: TRBV20-1; J gene: TRBJ2-5; CDR3 DNA: TGCAGTGCTAGCTTGGGTAGCAATCAGCCCCAGTACTTC; CDR3 protein: CSASLGSNQPQYF
clone size: NA; D gene: NA; V gene: TRBV28; J gene: TRBJ2-2; CDR3 DNA: TGTGCCAGCAGTTTATCGCGGGGGAACACCGGGGAGCTGTTTTTT; CDR3 protein: CASSLSRGNTGELFF
clone size: once; D gene: NA; V gene: TRBV24-1; J gene: TRBJ1-2; CDR3 DNA: TGTGCCACCAGTGATCCAGGGACATCCTACTATGGCTACACCTTC; CDR3 protein: CATSDPGTSYYGYTF
clone size: many; D gene: TRBD2; V gene: TRBV11-2; J gene: TRBJ2-1; CDR3 DNA: TGTGCCAGCAGCCATGAACCCGCTAGCGGGGGCCATGAGCAGTTCTTC; CDR3 protein: CASSHEPASGGHEQFF
clone size: many; D gene: NA; V gene: TRBV20-1; J gene: TRBJ2-5; CDR3 DNA: TGCAGTGCAGAGTACCAAGAGACCCAGTACTTC; CDR3 protein: CSAEYQETQYF
clone size: NA; D gene: NA; V gene: TRBV5-8; J gene: TRBJ2-2; CDR3 DNA: TGTGCCAGCACCTCCGGGTTTGTGGTGGGAAAGGGGGAGCTGTTTTTT; CDR3 protein: CASTSGFVVGKGELFF